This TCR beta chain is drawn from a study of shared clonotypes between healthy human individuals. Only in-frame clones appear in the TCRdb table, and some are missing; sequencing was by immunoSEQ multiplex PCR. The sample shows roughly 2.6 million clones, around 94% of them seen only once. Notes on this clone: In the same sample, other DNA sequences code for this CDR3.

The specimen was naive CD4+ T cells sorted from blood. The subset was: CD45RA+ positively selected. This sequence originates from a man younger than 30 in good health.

CDR3 amino acids: CASRDSSYEQYF. Here the CDR3 DNA reads TGTGCCAGCAGGGATAGCTCCTACGAGCAGTACTTC. This chain connects TRBV2 to TRBJ2-7; D ambiguous. The CDR3 totals 12 residues. Between the trimmed V and J ends, which lost 6 bases and 0 bases, there was a span of 6 bases. The germline V gene encodes CDR1 SNHLY and CDR2 FYNNEI.